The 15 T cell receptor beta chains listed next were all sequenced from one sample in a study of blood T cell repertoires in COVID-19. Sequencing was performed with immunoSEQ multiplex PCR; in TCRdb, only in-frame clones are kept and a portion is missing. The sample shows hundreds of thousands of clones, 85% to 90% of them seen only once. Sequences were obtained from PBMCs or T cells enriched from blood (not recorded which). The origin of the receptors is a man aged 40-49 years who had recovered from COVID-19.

The CDR3: CASRWDRAGNQPQHF. CDR3 bases: TGTGCCAGTCGCTGGGACAGGGCTGGCAATCAGCCCCAGCATTTT. This chain uses TRBV19 with TRBJ1-5; 9 bases align to TRBD1. CDR1 LNHDA and CDR2 SQIVND come from the germline V gene (reference sequence). V lost 8 bases and J lost 2; bases outside the gene matches: 7. CDR3 length: 15 residues.

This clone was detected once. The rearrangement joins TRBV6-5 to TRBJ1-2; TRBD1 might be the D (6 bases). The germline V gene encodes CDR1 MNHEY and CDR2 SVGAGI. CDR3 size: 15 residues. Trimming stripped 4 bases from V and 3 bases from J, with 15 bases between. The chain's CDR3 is CASSSRRGADYGYTF. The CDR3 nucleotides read TGTGCCAGCAGTTCCCGGCGGGGGGCGGACTATGGCTACACCTTC.

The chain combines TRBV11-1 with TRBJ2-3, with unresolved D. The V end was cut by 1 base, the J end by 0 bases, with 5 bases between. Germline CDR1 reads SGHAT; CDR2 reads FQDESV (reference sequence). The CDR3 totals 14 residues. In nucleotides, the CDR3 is TGTGCCAGCAGCTTAGACGGTAGCACAGATACGCAGTATTTT. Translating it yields CASSLDGSTDTQYF.

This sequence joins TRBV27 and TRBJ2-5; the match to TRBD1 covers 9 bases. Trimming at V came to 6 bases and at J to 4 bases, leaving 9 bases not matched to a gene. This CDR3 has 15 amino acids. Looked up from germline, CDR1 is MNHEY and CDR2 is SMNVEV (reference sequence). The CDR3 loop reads CASRNSGTGLETQYF. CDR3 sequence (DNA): TGTGCCAGCAGAAATTCCGGGACAGGGTTAGAGACCCAGTACTTC.

This CDR3 is CATQDRRNTEAFF. In DNA, the CDR3 is TGTGCCACCCAAGACAGGCGGAACACTGAAGCTTTCTTT. The chain is built from TRBV18 and TRBJ1-1; a possible D gene is TRBD1 (6 bases). Germline CDR1 reads KGHSH; CDR2 reads LQKENI. V gave up 10 bases and J gave up 1 base, with 13 bases separating them. The CDR3 is made up of 13 amino acids.

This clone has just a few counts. The CDR3 DNA reads TGCGCCAGCAGCCAAGAAGCCGGGATCTCGGACACCGGGGAGCTGTTTTTT. Its translation: CASSQEAGISDTGELFF. This chain joins TRBV4-3 and TRBJ2-2; possible D gene TRBD2, 5 bases. Looked up from germline, CDR1 is LGHNA and CDR2 is YSLEER. The CDR3 runs 17 residues. Deletions cut 0 bases from V and 3 bases from J, with 14 bases between.

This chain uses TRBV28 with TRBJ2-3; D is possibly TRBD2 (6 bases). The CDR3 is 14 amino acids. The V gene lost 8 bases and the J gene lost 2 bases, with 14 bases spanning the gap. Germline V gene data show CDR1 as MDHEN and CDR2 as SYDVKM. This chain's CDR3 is CASGFGRATDTQYF. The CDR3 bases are TGTGCCAGCGGCTTCGGGAGAGCCACAGATACGCAGTATTTT.

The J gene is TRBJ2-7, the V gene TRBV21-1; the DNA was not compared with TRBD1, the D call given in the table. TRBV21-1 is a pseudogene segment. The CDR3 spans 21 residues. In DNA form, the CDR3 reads TGTGCCAGCGGGAACAGGGTTAGTGTTCACCGGTTTCGAGCCCAAGAATACGAGCAGTACTTC. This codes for CASGNRVSVHRFRAQEYEQYF.

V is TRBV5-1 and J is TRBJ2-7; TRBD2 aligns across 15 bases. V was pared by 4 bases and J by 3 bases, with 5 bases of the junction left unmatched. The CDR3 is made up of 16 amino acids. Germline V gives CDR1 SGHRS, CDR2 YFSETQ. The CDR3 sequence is CASSRTSGRARYEQYF. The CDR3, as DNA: TGCGCCAGCAGCAGGACTAGCGGGAGGGCCCGCTACGAGCAGTACTTC.

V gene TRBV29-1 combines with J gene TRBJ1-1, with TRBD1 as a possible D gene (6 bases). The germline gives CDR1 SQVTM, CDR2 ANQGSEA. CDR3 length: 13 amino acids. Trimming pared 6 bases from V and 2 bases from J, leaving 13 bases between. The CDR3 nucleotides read TGCAGCGTGAACAGGGCAACCAACACTGAAGCTTTCTTT. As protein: CSVNRATNTEAFF.

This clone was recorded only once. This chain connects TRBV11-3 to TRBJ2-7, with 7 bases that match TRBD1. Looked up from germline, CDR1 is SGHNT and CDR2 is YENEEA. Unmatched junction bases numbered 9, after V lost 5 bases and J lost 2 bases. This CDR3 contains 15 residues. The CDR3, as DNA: TGTGCCAGCAGCATCCCGGGACAGACAGCCTACGAGCAGTACTTC. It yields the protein CASSIPGQTAYEQYF. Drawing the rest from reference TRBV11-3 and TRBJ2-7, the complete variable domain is EAGVVQSPRYKIIEKKQPVAFWCNPISGHNTLYWYLQNLGQGPELLIRYENEEAVDDSQLPKDRFSAERLKGVDSTLKIQPAELGDSAVYLCASSIPGQTAYEQYFGPGTRLTVT.

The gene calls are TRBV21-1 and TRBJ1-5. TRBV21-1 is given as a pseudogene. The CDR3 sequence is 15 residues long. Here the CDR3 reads CASSKDPGVCQPQHF. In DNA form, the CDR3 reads TGTGCCAGCAGCAAAGACCCCGGAGTCTGTCAGCCCCAGCATTTT.

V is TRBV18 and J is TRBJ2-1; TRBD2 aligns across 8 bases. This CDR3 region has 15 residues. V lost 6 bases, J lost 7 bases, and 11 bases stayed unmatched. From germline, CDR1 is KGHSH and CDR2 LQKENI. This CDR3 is CASSRGAGVENEQFF. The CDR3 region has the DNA TGTGCCAGCTCCCGAGGAGCGGGAGTAGAAAATGAGCAGTTCTTC. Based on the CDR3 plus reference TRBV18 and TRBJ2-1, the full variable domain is NAGVMQNPRHLVRRRGQEARLRCSPMKGHSHVYWYRQLPEEGLKFMVYLQKENIIDESGMPKERFSAEFPKEGPSILRIQQVVRGDSAAYFCASSRGAGVENEQFFGPGTRLTVL.

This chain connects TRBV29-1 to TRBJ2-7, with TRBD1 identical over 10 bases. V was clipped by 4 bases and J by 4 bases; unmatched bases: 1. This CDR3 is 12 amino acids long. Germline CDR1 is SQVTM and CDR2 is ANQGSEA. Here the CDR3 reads CSVGQGAYEQYF. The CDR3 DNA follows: TGCAGCGTTGGACAGGGGGCTTACGAGCAGTACTTC.

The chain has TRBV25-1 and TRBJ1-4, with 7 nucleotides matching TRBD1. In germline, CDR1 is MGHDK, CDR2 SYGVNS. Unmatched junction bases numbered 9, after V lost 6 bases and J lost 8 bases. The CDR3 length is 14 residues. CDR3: CASRKGGQGEKLFF. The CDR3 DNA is TGTGCCAGCAGAAAAGGGGGCCAGGGGGAAAAACTGTTTTTT.